This T cell receptor beta chain was profiled in a study of T cells in placental villitis. Regarding the study in general: The study compared placental TCR-beta repertoires across villitis of unknown etiology, gestational-age-matched unaffected controls, and infectious villitis to test an allograft-versus-infection hypothesis. On the study overall, not on this receptor specifically: Sequencing bulk tissue could not tell helper, regulatory or cytotoxic T cells apart, could not separate maternal from fetal T cells, and left out gamma-delta receptors. Higher CMV-specific clone frequencies were found in infectious CMV cases than in villitis of unknown etiology (roughly 0.012 vs 0.00096), and no difference in CMV-specific clone frequencies was seen between villitis of unknown etiology and controls. Because the paraffin blocks included small amounts of decidua, some of the captured T cells, particularly in controls, may have been decidual rather than villous infiltrates. In villitis of unknown etiology, the expanded clones were largely private to each individual placenta, suggesting that there was no single initiating antigen. Clonality was higher in villitis of unknown etiology placentae than in controls (median approximately 0.05 versus 0.006, p=0.0025), a result indicating clonal expansion.

On this clone itself: The clone's antigen remains unknown. Base qualities are not provided; no much larger clone lies one nucleotide away.

The immunoSEQ v4 bias-controlled multiplex PCR assay, performed blinded to group allocation, was used to amplify TCR-beta CDR3 regions from genomic DNA. Reference gene primers were added alongside TCR-beta primers to estimate nucleated cell and T cell quantities per sample. Sequencing of the libraries was performed on an Illumina MiSeq with a 100-cycle paired-end protocol. As for how the authors treated the data: In the immunoSEQ Analyzer software, diversity and richness were calculated, with richness measured by iChao1 and clonality based on Pielou evenness and Shannon diversity on a 0-1 scale where a higher value means less diversity. CDR3 amino acid sequences together with V/J genes were queried against VDJdb for CMV, EBV and influenza A specificities, with confidence 3 and substitution 2 applied. The Morisita-Horn index was used to assess how much TCR-beta amino acid clonotypes overlapped between the villitis of unknown etiology, infectious villitis and control repertoires. The source is immuneACCESS, and TCRdb retained only in-frame sequences with V and J called. Part of the clones is not carried over; for the studies checked, unresolved V genes explain less than half of this, and the remainder is unexplained. V, J and clone size are taken as reported in that table, and D and trimming were inferred from the DNA itself. A total of over 2,000 clones appear in this sample, under 90% of them only once. The ten largest make up approximately 11% of the sample.

Nine to eleven placentae carried a pathological diagnosis of high-grade villitis of unknown etiology, selected using the Amsterdam Criteria. Mothers with villitis of unknown etiology had significantly higher gravidity and parity and more prior miscarriages than control and infectious villitis groups. After delivery, the placentae were collected and evaluated both grossly and histologically, and only then was archival tissue selected. Five 10-micron scrolls were cut from each FFPE block, and DNA was isolated using the AllPrep DNA/RNA FFPE Tissue kit. DNA concentration and purity were checked by NanoDrop, and RNA quality was assessed on a Bioanalyzer. What was sequenced was placental tissue containing maternal and fetal cells. The TCR originated in a human patient with villitis of unknown etiology; the placental T cells may come from both mother and fetus.

CDR3 sequence: CASSLTAGGLETQYF. The DNA is TGTGCCAGCAGCTTAACTGCAGGGGGATTAGAGACCCAGTACTTC. The V gene is TRBV7-6 and the J gene is TRBJ2-5; 7 nucleotides in the junction match TRBD1. The junction shows trimming of 2 bases on V and 4 bases on J, and the gene matches do not reach 7 bases of it. Via the germline V gene, CDR1 is SGHVS and CDR2 FNYEAQ. The CDR3 runs 15 amino acids, cysteine and phenylalanine included. The kept DNA is CDR3 alone, 45 bases in frame from the first base.